Each of the 32 T cell receptor beta chains below was sequenced from the same sample in a study of blood T cell repertoires in COVID-19. TCRdb's table, derived via immunoSEQ multiplex PCR, lists solely in-frame clones and lacks some. This repertoire shows about 26,000 clones, about 71% found once; its top ten account for about 7.3%. Sequenced sample: peripheral blood. The receptors shown here come from a man in his fifties or sixties with active or convalescent COVID-19.

The chain joins TRBV30 to TRBJ2-1; 7 bases align to TRBD1. The V gene end was trimmed by 0 bases and the J gene end by 2 bases; junction bases not matched to a gene: 7. CDR3 length equals 16 residues. Per germline, CDR1 GTSNPN and CDR2 SVGIG (reference sequence). CDR3 in amino acids: CAWSVRAGGAYNEQFF. The DNA of the CDR3 is TGTGCCTGGAGTGTACGGGCAGGGGGTGCCTACAATGAGCAGTTCTTC.

The chain joins TRBV3-1 (or the pseudogene TRBV3-2) to TRBJ1-4; D is perhaps TRBD1 (5 bases). CDR3 length: 15 amino acids. Germline CDR1 LGHDT, CDR2 YNNKEL (reference sequence). The V end lost 5 bases, the J end lost 8 bases, and 18 bases lay between the germline ends. CDR3 amino acids: CASSTRTVAGEKLFF. As DNA, the CDR3 is TGTGCCAGCAGCACCAGAACGGTAGCAGGGGAAAAACTGTTTTTT.

The chain joins TRBV27 to TRBJ1-2; no clear D gene. The CDR3 consists of 13 residues. Germline lookup yields CDR1 MNHEY and CDR2 SMNVEV (reference sequence). The V end was cut by 4 bases, the J end by 7 bases, with 13 bases between. The CDR3 DNA reads TGTGCCAGCAGTTCCTACCGGTATGCTGGCTACACCTTC. Translating it yields CASSSYRYAGYTF.

The gene calls are TRBV4-2 and TRBJ2-4; the match to TRBD2 covers 11 bases. With V trimmed by 0 bases and J by 0 bases, 10 bases remained unmatched. Germline CDR1 is LGHNA and CDR2 is YNFKEQ. The CDR3 is made up of 20 amino acids. DNA for the CDR3: TGTGCCAGCAGCCAAGATCCGTGGGCTAGCGGGAGGACAGCCAAAAACATTCAGTACTTC. Amino acid sequence: CASSQDPWASGRTAKNIQYF.

The rearrangement joins TRBV7-9 to TRBJ1-6; TRBD1 matches at 9 bases. The CDR3 is made up of 15 amino acids. Trimming cost V 5 bases and J 7 bases; bases outside gene matches: 6. CDR1 SEHNR and CDR2 FQNEAQ come from the germline V gene (reference sequence). CDR3 residues: CASSRDDRGNSPLHF. The CDR3 nucleotides read TGTGCCAGCAGCCGAGACGACAGGGGGAATTCACCCCTCCACTTT.

V is TRBV7-9 and J is TRBJ2-3, with 8 nucleotides matching TRBD1. CDR3 length equals 13 residues. Germline assignment: CDR1 SEHNR and CDR2 FQNEAQ (reference sequence). V shed 5 bases, J shed 4 bases, and the junction held 2 bases outside the gene matches. In DNA, the CDR3 is TGTGCCAGCAGCGTACAGGGGGCAGATACGCAGTATTTT. It translates to CASSVQGADTQYF.

This chain joins TRBV7-3 and TRBJ1-1, with a tentative D call TRBD1 (5 bases). The CDR3 has 16 residues. The V gene lost 5 bases and the J gene lost 1 base, with 17 bases spanning the gap. CDR1 and CDR2 from the germline V gene are SGHTA and FQGTGA. CDR3 loop: CASSPREGRPNTEAFF. As DNA, the CDR3 is TGTGCCAGCAGCCCCAGGGAGGGGAGGCCGAACACTGAAGCTTTCTTT.

CDR3 sequence: CSVAAGARVRNGYTF. The DNA for the CDR3 is TGCAGCGTTGCGGCAGGGGCGCGTGTTAGAAATGGCTACACCTTC. The chain links TRBV29-1 to TRBJ1-2; tentative D call: TRBD1 (6 bases). CDR1 and CDR2 (germline): SQVTM, ANQGSEA. The CDR3 is 15 residues long. V was cut by 4 bases and J by 6 bases, with 21 bases left in between.

The chain links TRBV19 to TRBJ2-3; 9 bases are a match to TRBD1. The V gene's germline CDR1 is LNHDA and CDR2 SQIVND (reference sequence). V lost 6 bases to trimming and J lost 1 base; unmatched junction nucleotides: 8. This CDR3 is 16 amino acids long. The CDR3 loop reads CASRPYRGQGTDTQYF. The CDR3 DNA reads TGTGCCAGTAGGCCCTACAGGGGGCAAGGCACAGATACGCAGTATTTT.

This clone was seen more than once but under ten times. The rearrangement uses TRBV10-2 and TRBJ2-1, with 8 bases that match TRBD1. Losses at the gene ends were 7 bases for V and 6 bases for J; bases not matched to a gene: 14. Per the germline V gene, CDR1 is WSHSY and CDR2 is SAAADI. The CDR3 is 16 amino acids. CDR3 DNA: TGCGCCAGCACGGGGCCTGGACAGGGACAAGGCAATGAGCAGTTCTTC. Amino acid sequence: CASTGPGQGQGNEQFF.

This chain joins TRBV9 and TRBJ1-2; D not resolved. Deletions cut 3 bases from V and 0 bases from J, with 12 bases between. The germline CDR1 and CDR2 sequences are SGDLS and YYNGEE. This CDR3 is built from 15 residues. CDR3 sequence: CASSALQISNYGYTF. As DNA, the CDR3 is TGTGCCAGCAGCGCGCTACAGATCTCTAACTATGGCTACACCTTC.

This clone was picked up a small number of times. V and J are TRBV30 and TRBJ1-3; D call uncertain. Germline V gives CDR1 GTSNPN, CDR2 SVGIG (reference sequence). Trimming shortened V by 0 bases and J by 4 bases, and 16 bases separated the two germline ends. The CDR3 sequence is 16 residues long. DNA of the CDR3: TGTGCCTGGAGTGTTAAAGCATTTAACGTGGGAAACACCATATATTTT. As protein: CAWSVKAFNVGNTIYF.

The V gene is TRBV7-9, the J gene TRBJ2-1; a possible D gene is TRBD1 (6 bases). The CDR3 is 16 residues long. The V gene lost 5 bases and the J gene lost 9 bases, with 23 bases spanning the gap. Germline-derived CDR1 and CDR2 are SEHNR and FQNEAQ (reference sequence). The CDR3 protein is CASSRPGAANPGEQFF. CDR3 bases: TGTGCCAGCAGCCGCCCAGGGGCTGCTAACCCCGGTGAGCAGTTCTTC.

The chain is built from TRBV19 and TRBJ1-5; tentatively, D is TRBD1 (6 bases). V was shortened by 4 bases and J by 7 bases, with 17 bases between the two germline ends. This CDR3 has 15 amino acids. CDR1 and CDR2 from the germline V gene are LNHDA and SQIVND (reference sequence). For the CDR3, the DNA is TGTGCCAGTAGTAAAACGACAGGCGTCGGGCAGCCCCAGCATTTT. Translated, it gives CASSKTTGVGQPQHF. Full variable domain (rest looked up from reference TRBV19 and TRBJ1-5): DGGITQSPKYLFRKEGQNVTLSCEQNLNHDAMYWYRQDPGQGLRLIYYSQIVNDFQKGDIAEGYSVSREKKESFPLTVTSAQKNPTAFYLCASSKTTGVGQPQHFGDGTRLSIL.

This clone was seen only a few times. The CDR3 loop is CASSQDTGFVKNIQYF. CDR3 nucleotide sequence: TGCGCCAGCAGCCAAGATACGGGATTCGTCAAAAACATTCAGTACTTC. The V and J genes are TRBV4-1 and TRBJ2-4, with D perhaps matching TRBD2 (5 bases). CDR1 is MGHRA, CDR2 YSYEKL, per germline. The CDR3 is made up of 16 amino acids. With 0 bases removed from V and 3 bases from J, the gap between germline ends came to 12 bases.

The CDR3 region has the DNA TGTGCCAGTTCCCTCGGGGACAACCATTCACCCCTCCACTTT. Protein: CASSLGDNHSPLHF. This chain joins TRBV28 and TRBJ1-6; a weak D match, TRBD1 (6 bases). CDR3 length: 14 residues. Trimming pared 9 bases from V and 8 bases from J, leaving 17 bases between. CDR1 MDHEN and CDR2 SYDVKM come from the germline V gene.

The chain carries TRBV20-1 and TRBJ2-2; a possible D gene is TRBD1 (6 bases). Germline-derived CDR1 and CDR2 are DFQATT and SNEGSKA (reference sequence). The V and J ends lost 3 bases and 9 bases respectively, with 11 bases between them. The CDR3 is 12 residues long. The CDR3 is CSASRGGRELFF. The CDR3 DNA reads TGCAGTGCTAGTCGTGGGGGCCGGGAGCTGTTTTTT.

This chain joins TRBV14 and TRBJ2-7; tentative D call: TRBD2 (6 bases). CDR3 length: 17 amino acids. Germline assignment: CDR1 SGHDN and CDR2 FVKESK. The germline V and J ends were trimmed by 1 base and 1 base, with 17 bases remaining between them. DNA of the CDR3: TGTGCCAGCAGCCAAGTTTGGGGGAATGCGGGGTCCTACGAGCAGTACTTC. Protein sequence: CASSQVWGNAGSYEQYF.

This chain uses TRBV2 with TRBJ1-5, with D uncertain. Germline V lookup: CDR1 SNHLY, CDR2 FYNNEI. The CDR3 covers 15 residues. The V end was cut by 8 bases, the J end by 4 bases, with 18 bases between. DNA of the CDR3: TGTGCCAGCGCAATCTCCCCCAAGAGGAATCAGCCCCAGCATTTT. This sequence encodes CASAISPKRNQPQHF.

This clone has a handful of counts. The rearrangement links TRBV21-1 to TRBJ2-2; the table gives TRBD2 as D, unverified against the DNA. TRBV21-1 is described as a pseudogene. The CDR3 sequence is 17 residues long. The CDR3 region is CASSKAGGPGNTGELFF. In DNA, the CDR3 is TGTGCCAGCAGCAAAGCGGGGGGGCCGGGAAACACCGGGGAGCTGTTTTTT.

The rearrangement uses TRBV9 and TRBJ2-3; 9 positions match TRBD2. Trimming removed 4 bases from V and 2 bases from J; junction bases left unmatched: 11. Germline assignment: CDR1 SGDLS and CDR2 YYNGEE. The CDR3 totals 17 residues. Here the CDR3 reads CASSPYSGGLLTDTQYF. The CDR3 DNA is TGTGCCAGCAGCCCATACAGCGGGGGGCTACTCACAGATACGCAGTATTTT.

The chain carries TRBV19 and TRBJ2-1, with 7 bases fitting TRBD2. Unmatched junction bases numbered 12, after V lost 1 base and J lost 9 bases. The length of the CDR3 is 16 residues. Germline CDR1 LNHDA, CDR2 SQIVND (reference sequence). The CDR3: CASSIVSSRGKVEQFF. CDR3 coding DNA: TGTGCCAGTAGTATAGTCTCTTCGCGGGGGAAGGTTGAGCAGTTCTTC.

V and J are TRBV7-3 and TRBJ2-1; 7 bases are a match to TRBD1. Germline CDR1 reads SGHTA; CDR2 reads FQGTGA. V gave up 5 bases and J gave up 10 bases; unmatched junction bases: 5. There are 12 residues in the CDR3. DNA for the CDR3: TGTGCCAGCAGCCTCGACAGGGAGGAGCAGTTCTTC. Translated, it gives CASSLDREEQFF.

V usage is TRBV6-5 and J usage is TRBJ1-4; a possible D gene is TRBD1 (5 bases). Germline V CDR1 and CDR2: MNHEY, SVGAGI. This CDR3 region has 13 residues. The ends were cut back, 4 bases at V and 7 bases at J, with 10 bases in the middle. The CDR3 region is CASSLTGGEKLFF. CDR3 nucleotide sequence: TGTGCCAGCAGTTTAACGGGGGGTGAAAAACTGTTTTTT.

The rearrangement joins TRBV29-1 to TRBJ1-5; the D is unclear. The germline gives CDR1 SQVTM, CDR2 ANQGSEA. The CDR3 runs to 13 residues. Trimming left V 4 bases short and J 5 bases short, with 12 bases between. The chain's CDR3 is CSVVDQVDQPQHF. The CDR3, as DNA: TGCAGCGTTGTAGATCAGGTTGATCAGCCCCAGCATTTT.

The gene calls are TRBV4-2 and TRBJ2-3; 7 positions agree with TRBD1. The CDR3 has 15 amino acids. Germline lookup yields CDR1 LGHNA and CDR2 YNFKEQ. V shed 8 bases, J shed 2 bases, and the junction held 10 bases outside the gene matches. The CDR3 loop is CASWGGRGNTDTQYF. Written as DNA, the CDR3 is TGTGCCAGCTGGGGTGGCAGGGGGAACACAGATACGCAGTATTTT.

The chain couples TRBV4-1 to TRBJ1-3; D uncertain. The germline gives CDR1 MGHRA, CDR2 YSYEKL. The CDR3 has 14 residues. V was clipped by 4 bases and J by 0 bases, with 7 bases between them. CDR3 DNA sequence: TGCGCCAGCAGCCTGATCAGCTCTGGAAACACCATATATTTT. It translates to CASSLISSGNTIYF.

This clone occurred a few times. This chain's CDR3 is CASSGPGTGTREQYF. For the CDR3, the DNA is TGTGCCAGCAGCGGACCCGGGACAGGGACTAGGGAGCAGTACTTC. This chain connects TRBV9 to TRBJ2-7; D perhaps matches TRBD1 (9 bases). CDR3 length: 15 residues. Trimming took off 3 bases at V and 7 bases at J, with 20 bases between the two ends. CDR1 is SGDLS and CDR2 is YYNGEE in the germline V gene.

The V gene is TRBV5-1, the J gene TRBJ1-3; the D gene is possibly TRBD1 (5 bases). Trimming removed 1 base at V and 2 bases at J, with 19 bases between. CDR1 and CDR2 from the germline V gene are SGHRS and YFSETQ. There are 18 residues in the CDR3. The CDR3 sequence: CASSLNLIGGSPGNTIYF. As DNA, the CDR3 is TGCGCCAGCAGCTTGAACCTAATCGGGGGGTCTCCTGGAAACACCATATATTTT.

This rearrangement joins TRBV5-4 to TRBJ2-4; TRBD1 is a possible D gene (5 bases). Germline V gene sequence: CDR1 SGHNT, CDR2 YYREEE (reference sequence). V was clipped by 0 bases and J by 3 bases, with 13 bases between them. The CDR3 runs to 16 residues. The CDR3 sequence is CASSLGSQGGKNIQYF. CDR3 bases: TGTGCCAGCAGCTTGGGTTCCCAGGGTGGCAAAAACATTCAGTACTTC. Complete variable domain (other parts from reference TRBV5-4 and TRBJ2-4): ETGVTQSPTHLIKTRGQQVTLRCSSQSGHNTVSWYQQALGQGPQFIFQYYREEENGRGNFPPRFSGLQFPNYSSELNVNALELDDSALYLCASSLGSQGGKNIQYFGAGTRLSVL.

This chain links TRBV5-1 with TRBJ2-7, with D possibly TRBD1 on 5 matching bases. V shed 2 bases and J shed 1 base, with 7 bases lying between them. The CDR3 runs to 13 residues. The V gene's germline CDR1 is SGHRS and CDR2 YFSETQ. In nucleotides, the CDR3 is TGCGCCAGCAGCTTCCCAGGGTCCTACGAGCAGTACTTC. Amino acid sequence: CASSFPGSYEQYF.

The chain has TRBV19 and TRBJ1-4; perhaps TRBD1 as D (6 bases). CDR3 length: 14 amino acids. Germline CDR1 and CDR2: LNHDA and SQIVND (reference sequence). Trimming pared 7 bases from V and 8 bases from J, leaving 17 bases between. CDR3: CASTSDSRREKLFF. The CDR3 bases are TGTGCCAGTACCTCGGACAGTCGCCGGGAAAAACTGTTTTTT.